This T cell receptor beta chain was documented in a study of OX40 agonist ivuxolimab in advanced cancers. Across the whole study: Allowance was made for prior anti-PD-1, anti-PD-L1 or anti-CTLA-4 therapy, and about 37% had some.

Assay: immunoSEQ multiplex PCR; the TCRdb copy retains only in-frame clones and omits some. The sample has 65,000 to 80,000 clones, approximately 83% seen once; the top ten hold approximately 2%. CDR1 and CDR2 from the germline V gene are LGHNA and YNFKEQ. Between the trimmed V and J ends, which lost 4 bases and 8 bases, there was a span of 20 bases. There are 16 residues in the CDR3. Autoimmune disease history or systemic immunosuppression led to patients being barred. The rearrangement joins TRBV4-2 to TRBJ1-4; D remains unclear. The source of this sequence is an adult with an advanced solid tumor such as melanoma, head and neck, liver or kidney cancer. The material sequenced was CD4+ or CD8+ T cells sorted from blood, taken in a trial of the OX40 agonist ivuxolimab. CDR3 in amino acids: CASSPGEVGPREKLFF. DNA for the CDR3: TGTGCCAGCAGCCCCGGGGAGGTGGGCCCACGGGAAAAACTGTTTTTT.